A selection of T cell receptor beta chains follows, all from one sample in a study of metastatic and nonmetastatic thyroid tumors. TCRdb redid the clone calls on the PCR reads using MiXCR. The sample consists of some 14,000 clones, roughly 25% of them appearing once. Sequenced sample: tumor tissue. The source is a female donor with papillary thyroid cancer or a benign thyroid nodule (not recorded which). Some clones in this sample may be carry-over from other donors' samples. The CDR3 runs from the conserved cysteine through the conserved F or W.

J gene	V gene	CDR3 protein
TRBJ2-1	TRBV5-1	CASMPLGSSYNEQFF
TRBJ1-2	TRBV20-1	CSARYNRGLGGYTF
TRBJ2-1	TRBV20-1	CSASGRTRGTEQFF
TRBJ2-1	TRBV27	CASSSSSGTRCFF
TRBJ2-7	TRBV7-6	CASSLGSGTGVEQYF
TRBJ2-7	TRBV2	CASTFRDLGEQYF
TRBJ1-6	TRBV20-1	CSARLGWDSPLHF
TRBJ1-1	TRBV18	CASSPLLQGRYTEAFF
TRBJ1-1	TRBV9	CAISVVGGTEAFF
TRBJ2-3	TRBV20-1	CSARGGDRVPDTQYF
TRBJ1-2	TRBV2	CASSAGQGGDYGYTF
TRBJ2-6	TRBV6-6	CASRNDRAYISGANVLTF
TRBJ2-7	TRBV12-3/TRBV12-4	CASSLRREQYF
TRBJ2-5	TRBV20-1	CSAPAVNQETQYF
TRBJ2-7	TRBV28	CASGSGPWDGDVEQYF
TRBJ2-3	TRBV12-3/TRBV12-4	CASSLGLTSTDTQYF
TRBJ2-7	TRBV6-2/TRBV6-3	CASSYPSRRPGGEQYF
TRBJ1-6	TRBV5-4	CASSTPGQPNNSPLHF
TRBJ2-7	TRBV28	CASSLGGSRGAYEQYF
TRBJ2-1	TRBV7-3	CASSGGSSYNEQFF
TRBJ1-1	TRBV20-1	CSAGRGEDTESFF
TRBJ1-1	TRBV28	CASITGTGYLTEAFF
TRBJ2-3	TRBV5-1	CASSLERATDTQYF
TRBJ1-6	TRBV20-1	CSAPTDGRGYNSPLHF
TRBJ2-3	TRBV5-8	CASSFSGGADTQYF